The 25 T cell receptor beta chains below were found in one sample sequenced in a study of T cells after somatic rescue of genetic block. Generated by immunoSEQ multiplex PCR, the TCRdb table keeps only in-frame clones and is missing some. This sample carries 80,000 to 100,000 clones, over 80% of them seen once, and the ten largest clones take under 2%. Input material: peripheral blood mononuclear cells (PBMCs). The receptors were sampled from a woman aged 18-35 years.

The chain combines TRBV5-1 with TRBJ2-3, with 12 nucleotides matching TRBD2. Germline V gene sequence: CDR1 SGHRS, CDR2 YFSETQ. Losses at the gene ends were 3 bases for V and 3 bases for J; bases not matched to a gene: 11. The CDR3 is 18 amino acids. For the CDR3, the DNA is TGCGCCAGCAGCTCGGGTGCTAGCGGGAGGGCTAGGACAGATACGCAGTATTTT. Translated: CASSSGASGRARTDTQYF.

This clone was recorded once. At one end the junction does not follow the germline gene, possibly because of a read error. The chain has TRBV7-7 and TRBJ1-1, with a weak D call TRBD1 (6 bases). Germline V gene sequence: CDR1 SSHAT, CDR2 FNYEAQ (reference sequence). This CDR3 region has 13 residues. In DNA, the CDR3 is TGTGCTAGCAGCAACAGGGTTGGCACTGAAGCTTTCTTT. Protein: CASSNRVGTEAFF.

This chain's CDR3 is CASSLAGGASFSYGYTF. The CDR3 DNA reads as TGTGCCAGCAGTTTAGCGGGGGGCGCTTCTTTCTCTTATGGCTACACCTTC. The chain has TRBV28 and TRBJ1-2; maybe TRBD1 (6 bases). Per germline, CDR1 MDHEN and CDR2 SYDVKM. The CDR3 is made up of 17 amino acids. Trimming removed 2 bases from V and 5 bases from J, with 21 bases in between.

The chain uses TRBV29-1 and TRBJ2-7; D possibly corresponds to TRBD2 (5 bases). V gave up 4 bases and J gave up 3 bases, with 7 bases separating them. The CDR3 consists of 11 residues. CDR1 and CDR2 from the germline V gene are SQVTM and ANQGSEA. The chain's CDR3 is CSVGGLYEQYF. As DNA, the CDR3 is TGCAGCGTTGGAGGACTCTACGAGCAGTACTTC.

This sequence joins TRBV11-2 and TRBJ1-2; perhaps TRBD1 as D (6 bases). Germline-derived CDR1 and CDR2 are SGHAT and FQNNGV. V lost 1 base and J lost 5, with 20 bases in between. The CDR3 length is 17 residues. The DNA for the CDR3 is TGTGCCAGCAGCTTAGGGTTCACTTGGGGGCCGGGATATGGCTACACCTTC. This gives the protein CASSLGFTWGPGYGYTF.

The CDR3 sequence is CASSSTGQGLSDTQYF. CDR3 DNA sequence: TGTGCCAGCAGCTCAACGGGACAGGGACTTTCGGATACGCAGTATTTT. The chain uses TRBV7-9 and TRBJ2-3, with TRBD1 matching over 9 bases. The V gene end was trimmed by 4 bases and the J gene end by 6 bases; junction bases not matched to a gene: 11. The CDR3 totals 16 residues. From germline, CDR1 is SEHNR and CDR2 FQNEAQ (reference sequence).

This clone is a singleton in its sample. The V call is TRBV5-1, the J call TRBJ2-7, with D hard to call. The CDR3 runs to 15 residues. Deletions cut 4 bases from V and 1 base from J, with 15 bases between. Germline V gene lookup returns CDR1 SGHRS and CDR2 YFSETQ. The CDR3 DNA sequence: TGCGCCAGCAGCCCTAAGCCAGATGGGTCCTACGAGCAGTACTTC. Protein sequence: CASSPKPDGSYEQYF.

The chain joins TRBV19 to TRBJ2-7; D call uncertain. This CDR3 contains 12 residues. The ends were cut back, 6 bases at V and 0 bases at J, with 6 bases in the middle. Germline CDR1 and CDR2: LNHDA and SQIVND (reference sequence). The CDR3 DNA sequence: TGTGCCAGTAGGGACCCCTCCTACGAGCAGTACTTC. This encodes CASRDPSYEQYF.

Here the CDR3 DNA reads TGTGCCAGCCGGGACAATAGCAATCAGCCCCAGCATTTT. As protein: CASRDNSNQPQHF. V usage is TRBV28 and J usage is TRBJ1-5, with TRBD1 as a possible D gene (6 bases). V was cut by 8 bases and J by 0 bases, with 8 bases left in between. Looked up from germline, CDR1 is MDHEN and CDR2 is SYDVKM. The CDR3 contains 13 residues.

The chain combines TRBV7-2 with TRBJ2-7; possibly TRBD1 for D (6 bases). Between the trimmed V and J ends, which lost 2 bases and 0 bases, there was a span of 8 bases. The CDR3 extends over 14 amino acids. CDR1 is SGHTA and CDR2 is FQGNSA in the germline V gene. This CDR3 reads CASSLQGTSYEQYF. CDR3 DNA: TGTGCCAGCAGCTTACAGGGGACCTCCTACGAGCAGTACTTC. Filled out from reference TRBV7-2 and TRBJ2-7, the complete variable domain reads GAGVSQSPSNKVTEKGKDVELRCDPISGHTALYWYRQSLGQGLEFLIYFQGNSAPDKSGLPSDRFSAERTGGSVSTLTIQRTQQEDSAVYLCASSLQGTSYEQYFGPGTRLTVT.

The chain is built from TRBV30 and TRBJ1-1, with D perhaps TRBD1 (5 bases). Germline V gives CDR1 GTSNPN, CDR2 SVGIG (reference sequence). Trimming pared 1 base from V and 0 bases from J, leaving 6 bases between. The CDR3 loop spans 13 amino acids. DNA of the CDR3: TGTGCCTGGAGTGAAGGGGTGAACACTGAAGCTTTCTTT. This codes for CAWSEGVNTEAFF.

The chain joins TRBV11-3 to TRBJ2-1, with 8 nucleotides matching TRBD2. V was clipped by 5 bases and J by 2 bases; unmatched bases: 5. Germline V gene data show CDR1 as SGHNT and CDR2 as YENEEA. The length of the CDR3 is 15 residues. CDR3 DNA sequence: TGTGCCAGCAGCATCCGGGAGGGCGCCTACAATGAGCAGTTCTTC. Encoded protein: CASSIREGAYNEQFF.

The chain couples TRBV27 to TRBJ1-1; D possibly corresponds to TRBD1 (5 bases). CDR3 length: 16 amino acids. Germline CDR1 reads MNHEY; CDR2 reads SMNVEV (reference sequence). The V end was cut by 2 bases, the J end by 2 bases, with 15 bases between. The CDR3 protein is CASSLKAGRYNTEAFF. The CDR3 DNA is TGTGCCAGCAGTTTAAAGGCAGGGCGATACAACACTGAAGCTTTCTTT.

This clone was picked up one time. The rearrangement links TRBV5-1 to TRBJ2-2; possible D gene TRBD2, 6 bases. Trimming cost V 4 bases and J 3 bases, with 16 bases left between them. This CDR3 has 16 residues. CDR1 and CDR2 (germline): SGHRS, YFSETQ. DNA of the CDR3: TGCGCCAGCAGCCTATTGTGGGCGGGACACACCGGGGAGCTGTTTTTT. It specifies CASSLLWAGHTGELFF.

This clone was detected only once. The rearrangement uses TRBV4-2 and TRBJ1-1, with 7 bases matching TRBD1. This CDR3 has 16 amino acids. V lost 6 bases and J lost 6; bases outside the gene matches: 16. CDR1 and CDR2 from the germline V gene are LGHNA and YNFKEQ. The CDR3 DNA reads as TGTGCCAGCAGTCACAGGGGTGCTTGGGACGGCGCTGAAGCTTTCTTT. Amino acids: CASSHRGAWDGAEAFF.

The chain combines TRBV28 with TRBJ1-1, with D perhaps matching TRBD1 (5 bases). Trimming stripped 6 bases from V and 5 bases from J, with 19 bases between. This CDR3 is built from 15 residues. CDR1 and CDR2 from the germline V gene are MDHEN and SYDVKM. The CDR3 sequence: CASSYSPTRGTEAFF. In DNA, the CDR3 is TGTGCCAGCAGCTACTCTCCTACTCGGGGGACTGAAGCTTTCTTT.

This clone was seen only once. The V gene is TRBV29-1, the J gene TRBJ1-1; D remains unclear. Looked up from germline, CDR1 is SQVTM and CDR2 is ANQGSEA. The CDR3 has 10 amino acids. The V end was cut by 7 bases, the J end by 2 bases, with 5 bases between. CDR3 nucleotide sequence: TGCAGCGCAGGAAACACTGAAGCTTTCTTT. This gives the protein CSAGNTEAFF.

The J gene is TRBJ2-3, the V gene TRBV6-5, with 10 bases fitting TRBD2. Trimming at V came to 2 bases and at J to 7 bases, leaving 6 bases not matched to a gene. The length of the CDR3 is 15 residues. From germline, CDR1 is MNHEY and CDR2 SVGAGI. The CDR3 sequence is CASSYASGSGNTQYF. CDR3 bases: TGTGCCAGCAGTTACGCTAGCGGGAGTGGGAATACGCAGTATTTT.

V gene TRBV27 combines with J gene TRBJ1-1, with TRBD1 as a possible D gene (5 bases). From germline, CDR1 is MNHEY and CDR2 SMNVEV (reference sequence). This CDR3 is built from 14 residues. Between the trimmed V and J ends, which lost 0 bases and 1 base, there was a span of 6 bases. The CDR3 here is CASSLSGGNTEAFF. The CDR3 DNA is TGTGCCAGCAGTTTATCGGGGGGGAACACTGAAGCTTTCTTT.

The chain joins TRBV19 to TRBJ2-7, with 8 bases matching TRBD2. The germline V gene encodes CDR1 LNHDA and CDR2 SQIVND (reference sequence). The junction had 8 bases not matched to a gene; V was cut back by 4 bases and J by 3 bases. CDR3 length: 15 amino acids. CDR3 region: CASSNGAGALYEQYF. CDR3 DNA: TGTGCCAGTAGTAACGGAGCGGGAGCCCTCTACGAGCAGTACTTC.

The chain recombines TRBV18 with TRBJ2-2; 8 bases fit TRBD1. The trim removed 0 bases at V and 6 bases at J, leaving 6 bases unmatched. The V gene's germline CDR1 is KGHSH and CDR2 LQKENI. The CDR3 consists of 16 residues. This CDR3 reads CASSPPRQGRPGELFF. CDR3 DNA sequence: TGTGCCAGCTCACCACCGAGACAGGGGAGGCCCGGGGAGCTGTTTTTT. The full variable domain, in which reference TRBV18 and TRBJ2-2 provide the parts outside the CDR3, is NAGVMQNPRHLVRRRGQEARLRCSPMKGHSHVYWYRQLPEEGLKFMVYLQKENIIDESGMPKERFSAEFPKEGPSILRIQQVVRGDSAAYFCASSPPRQGRPGELFFGEGSRLTVL.

The chain employs TRBV28 and TRBJ2-5; 7 bases line up with TRBD1. The CDR3 sequence is 14 residues long. CDR1 MDHEN and CDR2 SYDVKM come from the germline V gene. V lost 6 bases, J lost 4 bases, and 8 bases stayed unmatched. CDR3 coding DNA: TGTGCCAGCAGCCTGACAGGGTACGGAGAGACCCAGTACTTC. It translates to CASSLTGYGETQYF.

The genes are TRBV15 and TRBJ2-1; 10 bases are shared with TRBD2. Germline V gene lookup returns CDR1 LNHNV and CDR2 YYDKDF (reference sequence). The CDR3 sequence is 16 residues long. Trimming removed 5 bases from V and 8 bases from J; junction bases left unmatched: 12. CDR3 loop: CATSRALSGRGDEQFF. The CDR3 nucleotides are TGTGCCACCAGCCGCGCATTGAGCGGGAGGGGCGATGAGCAGTTCTTC.

The chain combines TRBV7-9 with TRBJ2-5; 7 bases match TRBD1. Germline values: CDR1 SEHNR, CDR2 FQNEAQ (reference sequence). This CDR3 region has 13 residues. The trim removed 4 bases at V and 2 bases at J, leaving 1 base unmatched. CDR3 protein: CASSSQGQETQYF. CDR3 coding DNA: TGTGCCAGCAGCTCACAGGGGCAAGAGACCCAGTACTTC. The full variable domain, completed using reference TRBV7-9 and TRBJ2-5, is DTGVSQNPRHKITKRGQNVTFRCDPISEHNRLYWYRQTLGQGPEFLTYFQNEAQLEKSRLLSDRFSAERPKGSFSTLEIQRTEQGDSAMYLCASSSQGQETQYFGPGTRLLVL.

The gene calls are TRBV6-6 and TRBJ1-6; TRBD1 is a possible D gene (6 bases). The germline V and J ends were trimmed by 0 bases and 8 bases, with 11 bases remaining between them. Germline CDR1 and CDR2: MNHNY and SVGAGI (reference sequence). The CDR3 totals 15 residues. The CDR3, as DNA: TGTGCCAGCAGTTACTCACACAGGGCTGATTCACCCCTCCACTTT. This gives the protein CASSYSHRADSPLHF.